These T cell receptor beta chains were read from a single sample in a study of blood T cell repertoires in COVID-19. Assay used: immunoSEQ multiplex PCR; TCRdb lists only in-frame clones, some missing. Counted here are around 260,000 clones, over 80% occurring once; the ten biggest clones make up 10%. Sequencing was done on a sample of peripheral blood. Every receptor here comes from a woman aged 70-85 years with COVID-19, enrolled during active disease. Each CDR3 is given with its conserved first and last residue. Fields, in order: J gene, V gene, clone size, D gene, CDR3 DNA, CDR3 protein. D genes are given only for firm matches. Size is omitted from some rows. Given values are once, few, many or a class for expanded clones.

j_call: TRBJ2-2; v_call: TRBV30; clone_size: -; d_call: -; cdr3_nt: TGTGCCTGGAGTACGGGCGGGGAGCTGTTTTTT; cdr3_aa: CAWSTGGELFF
j_call: TRBJ2-7; v_call: TRBV4-3; clone_size: -; d_call: -; cdr3_nt: TGCGCCAGCAGCCAAGATAGGACACAACCCTACGAGCAGTACTTC; cdr3_aa: CASSQDRTQPYEQYF
j_call: TRBJ2-1; v_call: TRBV19; clone_size: once; d_call: -; cdr3_nt: TGTGCCAGTAGTCTCCACAATGAGCAGTTCTTC; cdr3_aa: CASSLHNEQFF
j_call: TRBJ2-5; v_call: TRBV6-1; clone_size: -; d_call: -; cdr3_nt: TGTGCCAGCAGTGACGGACAAGGGGTGGTAGAGACCCAGTACTTC; cdr3_aa: CASSDGQGVVETQYF
j_call: TRBJ2-7; v_call: TRBV28; clone_size: -; d_call: TRBD1; cdr3_nt: TGTGCCAGCAGCCAAGGACAGGGAGTGATTTACGAGCAGTACTTC; cdr3_aa: CASSQGQGVIYEQYF
j_call: TRBJ2-1; v_call: TRBV4-1; clone_size: -; d_call: TRBD2; cdr3_nt: TGCGCCAGCAGCCAAGAGGAGACTAGCGCTTACAATGAGCAGTTCTTC; cdr3_aa: CASSQEETSAYNEQFF
j_call: TRBJ2-5; v_call: TRBV9; clone_size: -; d_call: TRBD2; cdr3_nt: TGTGCCAGCAGCGGGAAGGTCGTAGCGGGAGTAGTCGAGACCCAGTACTTC; cdr3_aa: CASSGKVVAGVVETQYF
j_call: TRBJ2-5; v_call: TRBV5-4; clone_size: -; d_call: TRBD2; cdr3_nt: TGTGCCAGCAGCTTGGAGGCGGGAGGGGAGACCCAGTACTTC; cdr3_aa: CASSLEAGGETQYF
j_call: TRBJ1-3; v_call: TRBV3-1/TRBV3-2; clone_size: -; d_call: -; cdr3_nt: TGTGCCAGCAGCCAACTTTCTCTCTCTGGAAACACCATATATTTT; cdr3_aa: CASSQLSLSGNTIYF
j_call: TRBJ1-1; v_call: TRBV3-1/TRBV3-2; clone_size: -; d_call: -; cdr3_nt: TGTGCCAGCAGCCATCAATCAGGGGCGATTGGAGCTTTCTTT; cdr3_aa: CASSHQSGAIGAFF
j_call: TRBJ2-1; v_call: TRBV27; clone_size: -; d_call: TRBD2; cdr3_nt: TGTGCCAGCAGTCCTTTCGGACTAGCGGGAGACTACGGTGAGCAGTTCTTC; cdr3_aa: CASSPFGLAGDYGEQFF
j_call: TRBJ2-7; v_call: TRBV28; clone_size: -; d_call: -; cdr3_nt: TGTGCCAGCAGTTTTTTACTAACTAGGGGGGAGCAGTACTTC; cdr3_aa: CASSFLLTRGEQYF
j_call: TRBJ1-5; v_call: TRBV3-1/TRBV3-2; clone_size: -; d_call: TRBD1; cdr3_nt: TGTGCCAGCAGCTCATGGACAGGGGATCAGCCCCAGCATTTT; cdr3_aa: CASSSWTGDQPQHF
j_call: TRBJ1-6; v_call: TRBV27; clone_size: -; d_call: TRBD1; cdr3_nt: TGTGCCAGCAGTTTTTCCGACAGGGAGTCACCCCTCCACTTT; cdr3_aa: CASSFSDRESPLHF
j_call: TRBJ1-6; v_call: TRBV6-5; clone_size: -; d_call: TRBD1; cdr3_nt: TGTGCCAGCAGTTCGACAGGGGGTTATGGTTATTCACCCCTCCACTTT; cdr3_aa: CASSSTGGYGYSPLHF
j_call: TRBJ2-3; v_call: TRBV4-3; clone_size: -; d_call: TRBD2; cdr3_nt: TGCGCCAGCAGCCCCTCCGCAGCGACTAGCGATACGGATACGCAGTATTTT; cdr3_aa: CASSPSAATSDTDTQYF
j_call: TRBJ1-2; v_call: TRBV19; clone_size: -; d_call: -; cdr3_nt: TGTGCCAGTAGTCTCGCGACAGCTAACTATGGCTACACCTTC; cdr3_aa: CASSLATANYGYTF
j_call: TRBJ1-1; v_call: TRBV30; clone_size: -; d_call: TRBD1; cdr3_nt: TGTGCCTGGAGAAGACAGGGGGCGGACACTGAAGCTTTCTTT; cdr3_aa: CAWRRQGADTEAFF
j_call: TRBJ1-3; v_call: TRBV3-1/TRBV3-2; clone_size: -; d_call: -; cdr3_nt: TGTGCCAGCAGCCAAGGGGGAGTCCGCACCATATATTTT; cdr3_aa: CASSQGGVRTIYF
j_call: TRBJ2-2; v_call: TRBV18; clone_size: -; d_call: TRBD1; cdr3_nt: TGTGCCAGCTCACCACCCGGACAGGAGAGTACCGGGGAGCTGTTTTTT; cdr3_aa: CASSPPGQESTGELFF
j_call: TRBJ2-1; v_call: TRBV6-1; clone_size: -; d_call: -; cdr3_nt: TGTGCCAGCAGTGAAAAGACAGCATACAATGAGCAGTTCTTC; cdr3_aa: CASSEKTAYNEQFF
j_call: TRBJ1-2; v_call: TRBV28; clone_size: -; d_call: TRBD1; cdr3_nt: TGTGCCTGTACCTTTCCCGGGACAGGGGACTATGGCTACACCTTC; cdr3_aa: CACTFPGTGDYGYTF
j_call: TRBJ1-5; v_call: TRBV6-5; clone_size: -; d_call: TRBD1; cdr3_nt: TGTGCCAGCGGGACAGGTGGCCCCAATCAGCCCCAGCATTTT; cdr3_aa: CASGTGGPNQPQHF
j_call: TRBJ1-2; v_call: TRBV28; clone_size: -; d_call: -; cdr3_nt: TGTGCCAGCAGTTTCTTGAGGAACTATGGCTACACCTTC; cdr3_aa: CASSFLRNYGYTF
j_call: TRBJ2-7; v_call: TRBV9; clone_size: -; d_call: TRBD2; cdr3_nt: TGTGCCAGCAGCGTAGATAGCGGGGGAGAGCAGTACTTC; cdr3_aa: CASSVDSGGEQYF
j_call: TRBJ2-1; v_call: TRBV12-3/TRBV12-4; clone_size: once; d_call: TRBD1; cdr3_nt: TGTGCCAGCAGGTTAAGACAGGGAAATGAGCAGTTCTTC; cdr3_aa: CASRLRQGNEQFF
j_call: TRBJ2-1; v_call: TRBV30; clone_size: -; d_call: -; cdr3_nt: TGTGCCTGGAGTGTAGGCCTTAATCGGGGCAATGAGCAGTTCTTC; cdr3_aa: CAWSVGLNRGNEQFF
j_call: TRBJ1-2; v_call: TRBV3-1/TRBV3-2; clone_size: -; d_call: TRBD1; cdr3_nt: TGTGCCAGCAGCCGCTACAGGGGGCGCGACTATGGCTACACCTTC; cdr3_aa: CASSRYRGRDYGYTF
j_call: TRBJ2-7; v_call: TRBV4-1; clone_size: -; d_call: TRBD1; cdr3_nt: TGCGCCAGCAGCCAAGTTCTCCGGGACAGCGACTACGAGCAGTACTTC; cdr3_aa: CASSQVLRDSDYEQYF
j_call: TRBJ2-5; v_call: TRBV19; clone_size: -; d_call: -; cdr3_nt: TGTGCCAGTAGTCAAGCAGGTGGAGAGACCCAGTACTTC; cdr3_aa: CASSQAGGETQYF
j_call: TRBJ1-2; v_call: TRBV4-3; clone_size: -; d_call: -; cdr3_nt: TGCGCCAGCAGCCTAAATACAGGATCTAACTATGGCTACACCTTC; cdr3_aa: CASSLNTGSNYGYTF
j_call: TRBJ2-7; v_call: TRBV24-1; clone_size: -; d_call: TRBD2; cdr3_nt: TGTGCCACCAGTGATCGGAGCGGGAGGGTCCACGAGCAGTACTTC; cdr3_aa: CATSDRSGRVHEQYF
j_call: TRBJ1-2; v_call: TRBV18; clone_size: -; d_call: -; cdr3_nt: TGTGCCAGCTCACCCGAGGACTATGGCTACACCTTC; cdr3_aa: CASSPEDYGYTF
j_call: TRBJ2-7; v_call: TRBV29-1; clone_size: -; d_call: TRBD2; cdr3_nt: TGCAGCGTTGAATTGCTAGCGGGAGCCCAACAGTACTTC; cdr3_aa: CSVELLAGAQQYF
j_call: TRBJ2-7; v_call: TRBV27; clone_size: -; d_call: TRBD1; cdr3_nt: TGTGCCAGCAGTTTAAAGGGGACAGGGGGCTACGAGCAGTACTTC; cdr3_aa: CASSLKGTGGYEQYF
j_call: TRBJ2-7; v_call: TRBV6-2/TRBV6-3; clone_size: -; d_call: TRBD2; cdr3_nt: TGTGCCAGCAGTTACTTGGGACTAGCGGGAAGGTACGAGCAGTACTTC; cdr3_aa: CASSYLGLAGRYEQYF
j_call: TRBJ2-2; v_call: TRBV4-1; clone_size: -; d_call: TRBD1; cdr3_nt: TGCGCCAGCAGCCAAAGACAGGGGCGCATGGAGGGGGAGCTGTTTTTT; cdr3_aa: CASSQRQGRMEGELFF
j_call: TRBJ1-1; v_call: TRBV27; clone_size: -; d_call: TRBD1; cdr3_nt: TGTGCCAGCAGTCGGACAGGCACTGAAGCTTTCTTT; cdr3_aa: CASSRTGTEAFF
j_call: TRBJ1-2; v_call: TRBV28; clone_size: -; d_call: -; cdr3_nt: TGTGCCAGCTCACCCCGGGTCTTCCACACCACCTTC; cdr3_aa: CASSPRVFHTTF
j_call: TRBJ2-1; v_call: TRBV7-3; clone_size: -; d_call: TRBD2; cdr3_nt: TGTGCCAGCAGCTCGCTAGCGGGAAGCTCCTACAATGAGCAGTTCTTC; cdr3_aa: CASSSLAGSSYNEQFF
j_call: TRBJ1-2; v_call: TRBV5-5; clone_size: -; d_call: -; cdr3_nt: TGTGCCAGCAGCTTTAGCTCAGGGGTAGATGGCTACACCTTC; cdr3_aa: CASSFSSGVDGYTF
j_call: TRBJ1-1; v_call: TRBV19; clone_size: once; d_call: -; cdr3_nt: TGTGCCAGTAGTACCGGACAGTACACTGAAGCTTTCTTT; cdr3_aa: CASSTGQYTEAFF